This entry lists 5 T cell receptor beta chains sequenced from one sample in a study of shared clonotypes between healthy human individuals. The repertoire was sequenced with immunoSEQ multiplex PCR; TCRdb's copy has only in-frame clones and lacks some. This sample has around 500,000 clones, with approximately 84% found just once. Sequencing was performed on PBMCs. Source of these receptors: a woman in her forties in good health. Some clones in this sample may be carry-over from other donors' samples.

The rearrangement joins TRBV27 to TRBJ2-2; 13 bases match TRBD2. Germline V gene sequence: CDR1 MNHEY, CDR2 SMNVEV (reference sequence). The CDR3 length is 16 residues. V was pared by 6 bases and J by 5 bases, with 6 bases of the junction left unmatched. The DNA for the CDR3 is TGTGCCAGCAGGATAGGACTAGCGGGAGTAACCGGGGAGCTGTTTTTT. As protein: CASRIGLAGVTGELFF.

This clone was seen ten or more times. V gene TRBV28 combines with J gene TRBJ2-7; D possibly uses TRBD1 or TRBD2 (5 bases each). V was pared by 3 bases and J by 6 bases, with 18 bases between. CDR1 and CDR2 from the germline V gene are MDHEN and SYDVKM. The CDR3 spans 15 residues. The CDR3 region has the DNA TGTGCCAGCAGTTTGTGGGGCCAGGGAGAAATCGAGCAGTACTTC. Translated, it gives CASSLWGQGEIEQYF.

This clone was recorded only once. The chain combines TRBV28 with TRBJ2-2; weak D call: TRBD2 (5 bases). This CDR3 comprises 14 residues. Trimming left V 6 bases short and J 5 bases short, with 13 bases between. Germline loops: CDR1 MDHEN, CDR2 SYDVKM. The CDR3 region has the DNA TGTGCCAGCAGGTGGCACAGAGGGACCGGGGAGCTGTTTTTT. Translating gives CASRWHRGTGELFF.

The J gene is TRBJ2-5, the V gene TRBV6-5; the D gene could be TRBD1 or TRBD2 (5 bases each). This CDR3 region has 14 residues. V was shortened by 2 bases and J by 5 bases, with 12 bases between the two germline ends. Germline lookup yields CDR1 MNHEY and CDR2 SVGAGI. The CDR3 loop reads CASSYGGRGETQYF. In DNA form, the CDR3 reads TGTGCCAGCAGTTACGGGGGAAGAGGGGAGACCCAGTACTTC.

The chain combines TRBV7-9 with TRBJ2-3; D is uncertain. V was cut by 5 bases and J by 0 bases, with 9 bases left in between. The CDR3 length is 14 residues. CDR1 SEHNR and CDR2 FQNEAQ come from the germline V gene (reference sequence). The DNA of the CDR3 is TGTGCCAGCAGCGCTACCCTCAGCACAGATACGCAGTATTTT. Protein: CASSATLSTDTQYF.